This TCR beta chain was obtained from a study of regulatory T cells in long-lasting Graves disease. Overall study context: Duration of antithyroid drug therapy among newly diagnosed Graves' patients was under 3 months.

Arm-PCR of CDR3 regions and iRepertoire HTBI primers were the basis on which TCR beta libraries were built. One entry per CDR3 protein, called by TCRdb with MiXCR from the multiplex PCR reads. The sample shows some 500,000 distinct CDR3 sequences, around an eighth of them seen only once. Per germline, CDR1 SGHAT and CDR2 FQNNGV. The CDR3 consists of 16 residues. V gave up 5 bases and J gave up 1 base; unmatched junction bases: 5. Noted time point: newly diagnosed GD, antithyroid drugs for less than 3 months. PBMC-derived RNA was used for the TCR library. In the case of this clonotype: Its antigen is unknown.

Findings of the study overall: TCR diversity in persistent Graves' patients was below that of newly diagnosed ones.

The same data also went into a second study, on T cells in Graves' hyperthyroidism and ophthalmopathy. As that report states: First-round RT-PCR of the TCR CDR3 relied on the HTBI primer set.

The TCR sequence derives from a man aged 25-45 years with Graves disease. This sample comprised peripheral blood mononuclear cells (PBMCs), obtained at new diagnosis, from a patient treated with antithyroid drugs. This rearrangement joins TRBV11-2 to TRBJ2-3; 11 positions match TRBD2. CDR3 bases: TGTGCCAGCAGCCCTACTAGCGGGAGAGGCACAGATACGCAGTATTTT. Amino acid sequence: CASSPTSGRGTDTQYF. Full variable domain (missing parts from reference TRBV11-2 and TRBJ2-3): EAGVAQSPRYKIIEKRQSVAFWCNPISGHATLYWYQQILGQGPKLLIQFQNNGVVDDSQLPKDRFSAERLKGVDSTLKIQPAKLEDSAVYLCASSPTSGRGTDTQYFGPGTRLTVL.